Shown below are 6 T cell receptor beta chains from a single sample sequenced in a study of T cell responses to AZD1222 COVID-19 vaccine (dated by TCRdb to the early 2020s). The label giving this sample's time point can be read as: about 28 days (+/-7) after the second vaccine dose. Library method: the immunoSEQ multiplex PCR assay. TCRdb retrieved this table from immuneACCESS and kept in-frame rearrangements only. Not all clones are present; in checked studies, unresolved V genes account for under half, and no reason is known for the remainder. Here the sample has 150,000 or so clones; over 80% occur a single time. The ten largest clones represent roughly 3% of the sample. Source: peripheral blood, taken 28 days after the second AZD1222 dose. The receptors stem from an adult who received the AZD1222 COVID-19 vaccine.

This chain joins TRBV7-9 and TRBJ2-5; TRBD2 matches at 13 bases. The germline V gene has CDR1 SEHNR and CDR2 FQNEAQ (reference sequence). J lost 0 bases, V lost 5 bases, and 3 bases had no gene match. CDR3 length: 16 residues. Here the CDR3 DNA reads TGTGCCAGCAGCGGCGGGACTAGCGGGAACCAAGAGACCCAGTACTTC. This encodes CASSGGTSGNQETQYF.

This clone was counted between two and nine times. The rearrangement links TRBV28 to TRBJ2-7; possible D gene TRBD2, 5 bases. The CDR3 spans 12 residues. V lost 6 bases to trimming and J lost 3 bases, with 9 bases between them. Germline-derived CDR1 and CDR2 are MDHEN and SYDVKM. Here the CDR3 reads CASRRTGYEQYF. The CDR3 DNA follows: TGTGCCAGCAGGAGGACTGGCTACGAGCAGTACTTC.

This clone was observed once. The V and J genes are TRBV12-3 or TRBV12-4 and TRBJ2-1; D is ambiguous. The V end was cut by 2 bases, the J end by 10 bases, with 9 bases between. This CDR3 is 12 amino acids long. The CDR3 DNA sequence: TGTGCCAGCAGTTTAATGGTCCCCGAGCAGTTCTTC. Translation gives CASSLMVPEQFF.

The rearrangement links TRBV7-9 to TRBJ1-1; possible D gene TRBD1, 6 bases. CDR1 is SEHNR and CDR2 is FQNEAQ in the germline V gene (reference sequence). V lost 3 bases to trimming and J lost 2 bases, with 10 bases between them. The CDR3 spans 14 residues. CDR3 loop: CASSFTGSNTEAFF. The CDR3 bases are TGTGCCAGCAGCTTCACAGGGTCCAACACTGAAGCTTTCTTT.

This clone was observed many times. The chain carries TRBV28 and TRBJ1-2, with D perhaps TRBD1 (5 bases). The CDR3 spans 17 residues. V lost 6 bases and J lost 7, with 27 bases in between. CDR1 is MDHEN, CDR2 SYDVKM, per germline. The CDR3, as DNA: TGTGCCAGCAGCAGACTACTCGGGACGGAGTCTGCATTTGGCTACACCTTC. It is translated as CASSRLLGTESAFGYTF.

This clone has only one observation. The chain couples TRBV5-1 to TRBJ1-4; 7 bases match TRBD1. The CDR3 covers 14 residues. V gave up 4 bases and J gave up 8 bases; unmatched junction bases: 8. From germline, CDR1 is SGHRS and CDR2 YFSETQ. The CDR3 DNA is TGCGCCAGCAGCCCGGAGGGGGCTTGGGAAAAACTGTTTTTT. Translating it yields CASSPEGAWEKLFF.